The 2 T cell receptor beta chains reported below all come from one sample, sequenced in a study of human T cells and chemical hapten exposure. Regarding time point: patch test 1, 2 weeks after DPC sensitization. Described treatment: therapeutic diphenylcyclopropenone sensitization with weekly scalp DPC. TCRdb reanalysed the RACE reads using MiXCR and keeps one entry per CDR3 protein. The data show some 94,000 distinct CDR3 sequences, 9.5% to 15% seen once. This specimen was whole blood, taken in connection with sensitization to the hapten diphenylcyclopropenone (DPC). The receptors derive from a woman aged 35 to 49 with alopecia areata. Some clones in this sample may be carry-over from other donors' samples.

In DNA, the CDR3 is TGTGCCACCACGGGAGGGAATAATGAAAAACTGTTTTTT. Protein product: CATTGGNNEKLFF. The chain carries TRBV10-3 and TRBJ1-4; D gene unclear. The CDR3 is made up of 13 amino acids. Germline CDR1 and CDR2: ENHRY and SYGVKD. V dropped 10 bases and J dropped 4 bases, with 13 bases sitting between them.

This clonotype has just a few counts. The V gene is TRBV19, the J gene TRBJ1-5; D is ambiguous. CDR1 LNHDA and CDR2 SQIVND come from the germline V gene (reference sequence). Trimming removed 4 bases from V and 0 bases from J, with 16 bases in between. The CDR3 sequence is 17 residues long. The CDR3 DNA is TGTGCCAGTAGTACCACCCGGGGAGCCTATAGCAATCAGCCCCAGCATTTT. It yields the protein CASSTTRGAYSNQPQHF.